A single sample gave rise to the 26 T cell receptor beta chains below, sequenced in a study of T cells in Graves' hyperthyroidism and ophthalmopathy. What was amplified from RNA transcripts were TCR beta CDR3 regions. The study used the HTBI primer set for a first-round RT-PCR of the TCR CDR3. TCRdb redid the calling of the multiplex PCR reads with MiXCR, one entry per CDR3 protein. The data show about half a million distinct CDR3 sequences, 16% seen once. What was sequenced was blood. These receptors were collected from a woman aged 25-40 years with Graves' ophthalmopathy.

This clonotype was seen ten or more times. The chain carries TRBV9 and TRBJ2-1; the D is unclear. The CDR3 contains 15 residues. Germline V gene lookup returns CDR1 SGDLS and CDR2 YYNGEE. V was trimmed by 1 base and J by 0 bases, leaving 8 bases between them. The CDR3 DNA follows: TGTGCCAGCAGCGTACCCCGTAGCTCCTACAATGAGCAGTTCTTC. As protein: CASSVPRSSYNEQFF. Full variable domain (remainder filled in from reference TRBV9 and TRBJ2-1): DSGVTQTPKHLITATGQRVTLRCSPRSGDLSVYWYQQSLDQGLQFLIQYYNGEERAKGNILERFSAQQFPDLHSELNLSSLELGDSALYFCASSVPRSSYNEQFFGPGTRLTVL.

This chain's CDR3 is CASSQVVLRGELFF. DNA for the CDR3: TGCGCCAGCAGCCAAGTCGTCCTCAGGGGTGAACTGTTTTTT. The chain carries TRBV4-1 and TRBJ1-4, with a weak D call TRBD1 (6 bases). This CDR3 has 14 amino acids. Germline CDR1 MGHRA, CDR2 YSYEKL. The V gene lost 1 base and the J gene lost 12 bases, with 15 bases spanning the gap.

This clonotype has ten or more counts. CDR3 in amino acids: CASSPLRGARVTGELFF. CDR3 coding DNA: TGTGCCAGCAGTCCCCTCCGGGGGGCGCGTGTCACCGGGGAGCTGTTTTTT. The rearrangement uses TRBV12-3 or TRBV12-4 and TRBJ2-2; D perhaps matches TRBD2 (7 bases). V was cut by 5 bases and J by 4 bases, with 20 bases left in between. CDR3 length equals 17 residues.

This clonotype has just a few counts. The CDR3 DNA follows: TGTGCCACCAGCCCTAGTAACAATGAGCAGTTCTTC. It translates to CATSPSNNEQFF. The rearrangement links TRBV6-2 or TRBV6-3 to TRBJ2-1; D not resolved. V shed 10 bases and J shed 5 bases, with 12 bases lying between them. The CDR3 runs 12 residues. Germline values: CDR1 MNHEY, CDR2 SVGEGT.

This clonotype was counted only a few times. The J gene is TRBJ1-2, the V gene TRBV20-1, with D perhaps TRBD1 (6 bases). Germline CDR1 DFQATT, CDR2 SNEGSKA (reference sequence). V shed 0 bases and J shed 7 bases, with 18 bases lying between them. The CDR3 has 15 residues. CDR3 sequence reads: CSARDLPQGSRGYTF. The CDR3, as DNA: TGCAGTGCTAGAGATCTACCACAGGGAAGTCGTGGCTACACCTTC.

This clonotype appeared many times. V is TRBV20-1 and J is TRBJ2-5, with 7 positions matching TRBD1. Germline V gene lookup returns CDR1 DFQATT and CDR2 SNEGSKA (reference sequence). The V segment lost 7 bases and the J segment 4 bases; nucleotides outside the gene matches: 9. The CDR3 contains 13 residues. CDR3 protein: CSEITGVGETQYF. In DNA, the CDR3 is TGCAGTGAGATTACAGGGGTGGGAGAGACCCAGTACTTC.

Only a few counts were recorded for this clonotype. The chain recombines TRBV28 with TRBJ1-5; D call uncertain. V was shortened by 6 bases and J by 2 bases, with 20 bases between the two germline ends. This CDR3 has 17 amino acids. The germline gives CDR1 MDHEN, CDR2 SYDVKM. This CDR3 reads CASSVRSLDKGNQPQHF. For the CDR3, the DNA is TGTGCCAGCAGCGTCAGGAGTCTAGATAAAGGCAATCAGCCCCAGCATTTT. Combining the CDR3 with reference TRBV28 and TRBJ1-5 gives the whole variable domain DVKVTQSSRYLVKRTGEKVFLECVQDMDHENMFWYRQDPGLGLRLIYFSYDVKMKEKGDIPEGYSVSREKKERFSLILESASTNQTSMYLCASSVRSLDKGNQPQHFGDGTRLSIL.

CDR3 coding DNA: TGTGCCAGCAGCTTAGAACCTAAAGCTTTCTTT. This codes for CASSLEPKAFF. The genes are TRBV7-9 and TRBJ1-1; D is unresolved. Trimming took off 1 base at V and 9 bases at J, with 6 bases between the two ends. The CDR3 totals 11 residues. CDR1 is SEHNR and CDR2 is FQNEAQ in the germline V gene (reference sequence). The full variable domain, its missing parts supplied by reference TRBV7-9 and TRBJ1-1, is DTGVSQNPRHKITKRGQNVTFRCDPISEHNRLYWYRQTLGQGPEFLTYFQNEAQLEKSRLLSDRFSAERPKGSFSTLEIQRTEQGDSAMYLCASSLEPKAFFGQGTRLTVV.

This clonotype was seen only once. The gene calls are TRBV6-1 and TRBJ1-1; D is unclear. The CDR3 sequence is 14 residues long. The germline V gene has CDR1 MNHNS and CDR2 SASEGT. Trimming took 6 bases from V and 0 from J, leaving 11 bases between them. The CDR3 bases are TGTGCCAGCAGGCCATCAAACCTGAACACTGAAGCTTTCTTT. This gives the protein CASRPSNLNTEAFF.

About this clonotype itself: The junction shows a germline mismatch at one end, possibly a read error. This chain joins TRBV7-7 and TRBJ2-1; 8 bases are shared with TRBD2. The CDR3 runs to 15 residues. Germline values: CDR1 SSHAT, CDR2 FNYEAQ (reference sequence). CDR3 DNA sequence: TGTGCTAGCAGCTTGATGGCGGGACTAGTCAATGAGCAGTTCTTC. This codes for CASSLMAGLVNEQFF.

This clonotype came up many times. The CDR3 region has the DNA TGCAGTGCTAGATCCTCGACGGGAAGCACCGGGGAGCTGTTTTTT. Translated: CSARSSTGSTGELFF. The genes are TRBV20-1 and TRBJ2-2, with D perhaps TRBD2 (5 bases). The CDR3 totals 15 residues. Germline V gene data show CDR1 as DFQATT and CDR2 as SNEGSKA (reference sequence). The V gene lost 2 bases and the J gene lost 4 bases, with 14 bases spanning the gap.

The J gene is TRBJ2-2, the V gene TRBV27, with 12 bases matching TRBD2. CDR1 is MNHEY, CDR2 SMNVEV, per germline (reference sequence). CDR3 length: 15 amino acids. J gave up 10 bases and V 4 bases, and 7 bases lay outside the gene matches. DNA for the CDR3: TGTGCCAGCAGTTCAGGGACTAGCGGGTCGGAGGAGCTGTTTTTT. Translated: CASSSGTSGSEELFF.

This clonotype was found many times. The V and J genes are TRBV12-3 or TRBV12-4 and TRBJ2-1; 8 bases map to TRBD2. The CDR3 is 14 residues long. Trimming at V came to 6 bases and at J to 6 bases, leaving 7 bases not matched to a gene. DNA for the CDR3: TGTGCCAGCAGCGAATTTACTAGCGGCAATGAGCAGTTCTTC. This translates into CASSEFTSGNEQFF.

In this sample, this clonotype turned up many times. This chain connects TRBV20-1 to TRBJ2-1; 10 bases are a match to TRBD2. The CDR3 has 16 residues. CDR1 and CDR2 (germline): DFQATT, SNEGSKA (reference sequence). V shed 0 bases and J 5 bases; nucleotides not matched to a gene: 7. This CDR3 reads CSARDLSGRAHNEQFF. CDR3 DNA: TGCAGTGCTAGAGATCTAAGCGGGAGGGCCCACAATGAGCAGTTCTTC.

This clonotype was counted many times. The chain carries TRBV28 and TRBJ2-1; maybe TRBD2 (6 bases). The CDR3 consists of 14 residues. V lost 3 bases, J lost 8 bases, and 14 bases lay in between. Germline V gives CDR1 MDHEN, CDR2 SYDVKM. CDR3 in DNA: TGTGCCAGCAGTTTTTACGGGAGAGTCTATGAGCAGTTCTTC. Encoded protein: CASSFYGRVYEQFF.

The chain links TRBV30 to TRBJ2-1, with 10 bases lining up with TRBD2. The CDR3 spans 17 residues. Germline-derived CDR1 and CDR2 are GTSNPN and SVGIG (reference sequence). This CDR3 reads CAGLGPRTSGYYNEQFF. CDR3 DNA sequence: TGTGCTGGTTTGGGCCCTCGGACTAGCGGTTACTACAATGAGCAGTTCTTC.

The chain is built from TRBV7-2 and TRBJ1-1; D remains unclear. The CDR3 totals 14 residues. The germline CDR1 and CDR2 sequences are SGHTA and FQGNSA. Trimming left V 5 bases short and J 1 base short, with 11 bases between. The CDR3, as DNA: TGTGCCAGCAGCCCCGGGTTTGCGAACACTGAAGCTTTCTTT. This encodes CASSPGFANTEAFF.

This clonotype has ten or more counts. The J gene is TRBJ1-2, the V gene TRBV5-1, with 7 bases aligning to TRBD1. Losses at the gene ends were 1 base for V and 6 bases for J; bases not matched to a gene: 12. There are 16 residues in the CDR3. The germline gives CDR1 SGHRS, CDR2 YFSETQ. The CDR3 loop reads CASSLSVVGTDHGYTF. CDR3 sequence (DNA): TGCGCCAGCAGCTTGAGTGTAGTTGGGACAGATCATGGCTACACCTTC.

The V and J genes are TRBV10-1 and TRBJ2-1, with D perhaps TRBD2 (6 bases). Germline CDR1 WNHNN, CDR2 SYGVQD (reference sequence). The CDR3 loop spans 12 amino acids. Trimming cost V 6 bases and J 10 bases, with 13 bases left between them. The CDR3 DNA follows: TGCGCCAGCAGAGATGGGGGGACGGAGCAGTTCTTC. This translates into CASRDGGTEQFF.

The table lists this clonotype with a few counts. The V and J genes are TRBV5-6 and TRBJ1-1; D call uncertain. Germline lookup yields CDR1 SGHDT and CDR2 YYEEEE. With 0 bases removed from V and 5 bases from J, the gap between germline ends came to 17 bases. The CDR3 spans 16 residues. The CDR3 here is CASSLGPEARWTEAFF. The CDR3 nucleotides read TGTGCCAGCAGCTTGGGACCCGAGGCCCGGTGGACTGAAGCTTTCTTT.

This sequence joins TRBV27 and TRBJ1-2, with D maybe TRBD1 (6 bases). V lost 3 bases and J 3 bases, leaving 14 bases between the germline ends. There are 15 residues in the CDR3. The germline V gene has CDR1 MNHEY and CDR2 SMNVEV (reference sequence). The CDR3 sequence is CASSFRLQGHYGYTF. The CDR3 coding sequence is TGTGCCAGCAGTTTTCGTTTACAGGGACACTATGGCTACACCTTC.

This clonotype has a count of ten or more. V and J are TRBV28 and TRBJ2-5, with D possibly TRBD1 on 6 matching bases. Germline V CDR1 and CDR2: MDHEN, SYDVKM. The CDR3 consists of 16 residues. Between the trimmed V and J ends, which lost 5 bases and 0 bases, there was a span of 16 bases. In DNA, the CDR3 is TGTGCCAGCAGTGGAGTCGGGACAAGAGACCAAGAGACCCAGTACTTC. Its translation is CASSGVGTRDQETQYF.

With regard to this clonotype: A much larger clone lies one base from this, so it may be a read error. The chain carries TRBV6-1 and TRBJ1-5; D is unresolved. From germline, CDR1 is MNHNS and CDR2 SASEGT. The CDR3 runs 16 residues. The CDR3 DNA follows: TGTGCCAGCAGTGAATATGGGCAGGCACCCAATCAGCCCCCGCATTTT. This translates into CASSEYGQAPNQPPHF.

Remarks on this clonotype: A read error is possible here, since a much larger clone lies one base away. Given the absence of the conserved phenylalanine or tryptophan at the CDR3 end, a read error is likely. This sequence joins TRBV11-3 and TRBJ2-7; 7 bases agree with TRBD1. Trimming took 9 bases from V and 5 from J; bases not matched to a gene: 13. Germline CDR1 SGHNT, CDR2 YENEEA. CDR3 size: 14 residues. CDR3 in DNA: TGTGCCAGTACACTGTTAGGGGGCCCCCACGAGCAGTACCTC. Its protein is CASTLLGGPHEQYL.

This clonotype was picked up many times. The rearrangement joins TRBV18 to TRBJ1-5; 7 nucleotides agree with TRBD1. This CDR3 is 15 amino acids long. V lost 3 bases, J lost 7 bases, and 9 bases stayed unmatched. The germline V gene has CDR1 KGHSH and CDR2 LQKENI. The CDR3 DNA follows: TGTGCCAGCTCACCGGCGACAGGGCTGGAACAGCCCCAGCATTTT. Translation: CASSPATGLEQPQHF.

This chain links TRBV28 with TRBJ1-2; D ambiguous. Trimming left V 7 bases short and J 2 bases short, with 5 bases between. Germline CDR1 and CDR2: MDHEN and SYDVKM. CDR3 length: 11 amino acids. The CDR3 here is CASMQNYGYTF. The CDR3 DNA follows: TGTGCCAGCATGCAAAACTATGGCTACACCTTC.